A selection of T cell receptor beta chains follows, all from one sample in a study of vaccination and CD4 T cells after COVID-19. TCRdb fed the PCR reads into MiXCR, producing one record per CDR3 protein. The table records 10,000 to 15,000 distinct CDR3 sequences, approximately 81% of them present only once. These receptors' targets are unknown. Sequenced here: CD4+ T cells from blood, cultured in vitro, sampled after SARS-CoV-2 vaccination. The receptor set was obtained from a human donor who received a COVID-19 vaccine. Both conserved end residues are part of each CDR3. A row's size may be missing; if present it is once, few, many or a size class.

J gene | clone size | V gene | CDR3 protein
TRBJ1-6 | . | TRBV6-1 | CASLGGSYNSPLHF
TRBJ1-2 | . | TRBV12-3/TRBV12-4 | CASSLDRGYNYGYTF
TRBJ1-6 | few | TRBV11-2 | CASSLNRARSPLHF
TRBJ1-5 | . | TRBV6-1 | CASSERRIRGNQPQHF
TRBJ1-6 | . | TRBV12-3/TRBV12-4 | CASRTGGLNSPLHF
TRBJ2-2 | once | TRBV6-4 | CASSPLGAAAGTGELFF
TRBJ1-2 | . | TRBV20-1 | CSARDTALSYTF
TRBJ1-1 | . | TRBV2 | CASSITGYTEAFF
TRBJ2-5 | . | TRBV6-1 | CASSMVVEETQYF
TRBJ2-3 | . | TRBV15 | CATSRGWSSSSTDTQYF
TRBJ2-2 | . | TRBV5-1 | CASSLGDLVTGELFF
TRBJ2-3 | . | TRBV12-3/TRBV12-4 | CASSFPTPERITDTQYF
TRBJ1-2 | . | TRBV6-5 | CASSYSVGSSYGYTF
TRBJ1-3 | . | TRBV20-1 | CSARSGTGAEGNTIYF
TRBJ1-2 | . | TRBV2 | CASSEALDRERYTF
TRBJ1-1 | . | TRBV2 | CASAGGVLFTEAFF